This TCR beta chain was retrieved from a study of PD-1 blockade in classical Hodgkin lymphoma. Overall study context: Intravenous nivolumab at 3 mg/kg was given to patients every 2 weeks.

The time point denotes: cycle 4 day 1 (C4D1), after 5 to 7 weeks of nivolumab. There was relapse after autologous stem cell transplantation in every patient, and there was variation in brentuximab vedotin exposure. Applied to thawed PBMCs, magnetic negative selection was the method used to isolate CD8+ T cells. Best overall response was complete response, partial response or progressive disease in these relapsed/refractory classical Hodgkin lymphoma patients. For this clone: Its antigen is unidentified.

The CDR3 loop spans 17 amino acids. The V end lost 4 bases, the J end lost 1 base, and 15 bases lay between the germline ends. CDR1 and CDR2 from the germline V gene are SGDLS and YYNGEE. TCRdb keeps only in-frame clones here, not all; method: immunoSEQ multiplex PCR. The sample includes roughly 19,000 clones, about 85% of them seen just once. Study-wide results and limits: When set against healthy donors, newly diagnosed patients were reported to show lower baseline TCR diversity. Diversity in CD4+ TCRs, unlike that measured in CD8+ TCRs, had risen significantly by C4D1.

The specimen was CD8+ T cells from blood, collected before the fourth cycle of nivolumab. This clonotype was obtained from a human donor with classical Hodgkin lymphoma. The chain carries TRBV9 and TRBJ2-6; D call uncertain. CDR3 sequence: CASSSPVGFSGANVLTF. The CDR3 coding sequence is TGTGCCAGCAGCTCCCCGGTAGGTTTTTCTGGGGCCAACGTCCTGACTTTC.